The rows below give T cell receptor beta chains drawn from one sample of a study of CD8+CD57+ T cells in acquired aplastic anemia. MiXCR, run by TCRdb on the reads, gives a single entry per CDR3 protein. Of 400,000 to 450,000 distinct CDR3 sequences in the sample, 65% to 75% are singletons; the top ten hold 3% to 4.5%. Input material: sorted CD4+, CD8+, or CD8+CD57+ T cells (not recorded which) from PBMCs. Receptor source: a human donor in good health, serving as a control. The CDR3 runs from the conserved cysteine through the conserved F or W. The D gene is left open where the match is weak. Clone size appears in some rows only: once, few, many, or a class for an expanded clone.

-,15,once,TRBV4-1,TRBJ1-3,TGCGCCAGCAGCCCAAGGGTTCCCTCTGGAAACACCATATATTTT,CASSPRVPSGNTIYF
-,15,-,TRBV7-2,TRBJ1-1,-,CASSWQTQYFGPGFF
-,13,-,TRBV12-3/TRBV12-4,TRBJ1-2,TGTGCTAGTGGTTTAGATAGGGCAGATGGCTACACCTTC,CASGLDRADGYTF
TRBD2,16,many,TRBV7-2,TRBJ2-2,TGTGCCAGCAGCAACTCCGGGACTACACACACCGGGGAGCTGTTTTTT,CASSNSGTTHTGELFF
TRBD1,15,many,TRBV6-5,TRBJ1-2,TGTGCCAGCAGACGACCCAGGGGGCTGGAGAGCGGCTACACCTTC,CASRRPRGLESGYTF
-,17,-,TRBV20-1,TRBJ2-1,TGCAGTGCTATGGATGCCAAAGCTAACTGCGCCTACAATGAGCAGTTCTTC,CSAMDAKANCAYNEQFF
-,13,-,TRBV5-1,TRBJ2-5,TGTGCCACCAGCCGAGAAGCGAATGAGACCCACTACTTC,CATSREANETHYF
TRBD1,16,-,TRBV10-2,TRBJ1-6,TGCGCCAGCAGTGAGTGGGGGGACAGGGATGATTCGCCCCTCCACTTT,CASSEWGDRDDSPLHF
-,13,many,TRBV7-2,TRBJ1-1,TGTGCCAGCAGCACTCGGTGGAACACTGAAGCTTTCTTT,CASSTRWNTEAFF
-,14,-,TRBV20-1,TRBJ2-7,TGCAGTGCTTTTAGACAGGACACTGACTACGAGCAGTACTTC,CSAFRQDTDYEQYF
-,14,-,TRBV19,TRBJ1-6,TGTGCCAGTAGTATCTGGGGGGTCGGGTCACCCCTCCACTTT,CASSIWGVGSPLHF
-,12,-,TRBV12-3/TRBV12-4,TRBJ1-2,TGTGCCAGCAGTGAGCGTCACTATGGCTACACCTTC,CASSERHYGYTF
-,14,-,TRBV7-9,TRBJ1-1,TGTGCCAGCAGCGTAGGGTCTACAGAGACTTCACCGAAGTTT,CASSVGSTETSPKF
-,14,many,TRBV5-8,TRBJ2-2,TGTGCCAGCAGCCCGGGACTCCGCGACGGGGAGCTGTTTTTT,CASSPGLRDGELFF
-,18,-,TRBV20-1,TRBJ2-1,TGCAGTGCTAGAGAGGCCCCGGAAGGCTATGGCTCCTACAATGAGCAGTTCTTC,CSAREAPEGYGSYNEQFF
TRBD2,14,-,TRBV7-2,TRBJ2-5,TGTGCCAGCGGATCGGGGGGGGGGGGTGAGACCCAGTACTTC,CASGSGGGGETQYF
-,17,once,TRBV7-9,TRBJ2-5,TGCGCCAGCAGCTTAACCCGGGGCTGGCGTGGGAAAGAGACCCAGTACTTC,CASSLTRGWRGKETQYF
-,14,many,TRBV5-6,TRBJ2-3,TGTGCCAGCATCCCGACAGCAGGCTCAGATACGCAGTATTTT,CASIPTAGSDTQYF
-,12,-,TRBV7-8,TRBJ2-7,TGTGCCAGCAGCTTCTGGCCCGACGGCCACACCTTC,CASSFWPDGHTF
TRBD2,16,-,TRBV15,TRBJ2-1,TGTGCCACCAGCAGAGATAGCGGGGGGGTCTACAATGAGCAGTTCTTC,CATSRDSGGVYNEQFF
-,11,-,TRBV20-1,TRBJ1-6,TGCAGTGCTAGTCCGGTGGCGGGGGGCGACTTT,CSASPVAGGDF
-,14,-,TRBV20-1,TRBJ1-4,TGCAGTGCCCGAACAGGGAACGAAGCTGAAAAACTGTTTTTT,CSARTGNEAEKLFF